These 10 T cell receptor beta chains were all obtained from the same sample, sequenced in a study of blood T cell repertoires in COVID-19. Clones were read by immunoSEQ multiplex PCR, and TCRdb kept only the in-frame ones, dropping some. The table has approximately 270,000 clones, approximately 83% seen once; the top ten hold approximately 2%. The sequencing input was PBMCs or T cells enriched from blood (not recorded which). Receptors were obtained from a woman aged 50 to 60 who had recovered from COVID-19.

The chain is built from TRBV2 and TRBJ1-6; the match to TRBD1 covers 8 bases. In germline, CDR1 is SNHLY, CDR2 FYNNEI. The CDR3 contains 18 residues. V lost 6 bases and J lost 3; bases outside the gene matches: 13. The CDR3 spells CASRLQGQGTLYNSPLHF. For the CDR3, the DNA is TGTGCCAGCAGGCTACAAGGACAGGGTACTCTCTATAATTCACCCCTCCACTTT.

V and J are TRBV25-1 and TRBJ2-5; 7 bases line up with TRBD2. V was pared by 1 base and J by 4 bases, with 3 bases of the junction left unmatched. This CDR3 region has 14 residues. Germline lookup yields CDR1 MGHDK and CDR2 SYGVNS. In nucleotides, the CDR3 is TGTGCCAGCAGTGAATCGGGGGGACGAGAGACCCAGTACTTC. It specifies CASSESGGRETQYF.

About this clone itself: Other DNA sequences in the same sample also yield this CDR3. The chain recombines TRBV7-9 with TRBJ1-1; D is undetermined. The germline V gene encodes CDR1 SEHNR and CDR2 FQNEAQ (reference sequence). The V gene lost 0 bases and the J gene lost 5 bases, with 7 bases spanning the gap. The CDR3 has 13 amino acids. In nucleotides, the CDR3 is TGTGCCAGCAGCTTAGCGCCGGGGACTGAAGCTTTCTTT. It is translated as CASSLAPGTEAFF.

The genes are TRBV15 and TRBJ1-1; 7 bases fit TRBD1. The J segment lost 0 bases and the V segment lost 1 base, leaving 8 bases of the junction unmatched. The CDR3 is made up of 17 amino acids. Germline CDR1 is LNHNV and CDR2 is YYDKDF (reference sequence). This CDR3 reads CATSRVRGIGLNTEAFF. The CDR3 bases are TGTGCCACCAGCAGAGTCAGGGGGATCGGGCTGAACACTGAAGCTTTCTTT.

Points on this clone: Other DNA sequences from this sample encode an identical CDR3 as well. The rearrangement uses TRBV4-1 and TRBJ2-7, with TRBD1 matching 7 bases. The V and J ends lost 1 base and 2 bases, in that order; junction bases with no gene match: 2. In germline, CDR1 is MGHRA, CDR2 YSYEKL. This CDR3 spans 14 amino acids. The CDR3, as DNA: TGCGCCAGCAGCCAAGGACAGGGTACCTACGAGCAGTACTTC. It is translated as CASSQGQGTYEQYF.

V gene TRBV19 combines with J gene TRBJ2-7, with D perhaps TRBD2 (6 bases). V was clipped by 1 base and J by 0 bases, with 7 bases between them. The germline gives CDR1 LNHDA, CDR2 SQIVND (reference sequence). This CDR3 region has 14 residues. Here the CDR3 DNA reads TGTGCCAGTAGTATAGGGGACTCCTCCTACGAGCAGTACTTC. Amino acid sequence: CASSIGDSSYEQYF.

Worth noting for this clone: Other DNA sequences in this sample translate to the same CDR3. The chain recombines TRBV6-1 with TRBJ1-2; D perhaps matches TRBD1 (6 bases). Trimming stripped 3 bases from V and 0 bases from J, with 8 bases between. This CDR3 is built from 14 residues. Germline CDR1 is MNHNS and CDR2 is SASEGT. This CDR3 reads CASSEAGANYGYTF. The CDR3 DNA follows: TGTGCCAGCAGTGAGGCAGGGGCTAACTATGGCTACACCTTC.

This chain connects TRBV7-6 to TRBJ2-5; D might be TRBD2 (6 bases). Germline loops: CDR1 SGHVS, CDR2 FNYEAQ. Trimming pared 1 base from V and 5 bases from J, leaving 14 bases between. This CDR3 region has 15 residues. The CDR3 loop reads CASSLVGAGKETQYF. CDR3 bases: TGTGCCAGCAGCTTAGTTGGGGCGGGAAAGGAGACCCAGTACTTC.

This rearrangement joins TRBV5-4 to TRBJ2-3; 10 bases align to TRBD2. Looked up from germline, CDR1 is SGHNT and CDR2 is YYREEE (reference sequence). This CDR3 region has 16 residues. The junction had 3 bases not matched to a gene; V was cut back by 1 base and J by 1 base. The CDR3 DNA reads TGTGCCAGCAGCTTGCGCCTAGCGGGAGGCACAGATACGCAGTATTTT. Amino acid sequence: CASSLRLAGGTDTQYF.

V and J are TRBV28 and TRBJ1-1; the D gene is possibly TRBD1 (6 bases). Between the trimmed V and J ends, which lost 6 bases and 3 bases, there was a span of 14 bases. The CDR3 runs to 14 residues. Germline-derived CDR1 and CDR2 are MDHEN and SYDVKM. The CDR3 DNA is TGTGCCAGCAGGACCACAGGGTTGGACACTGAAGCTTTCTTT. Its protein product is CASRTTGLDTEAFF.